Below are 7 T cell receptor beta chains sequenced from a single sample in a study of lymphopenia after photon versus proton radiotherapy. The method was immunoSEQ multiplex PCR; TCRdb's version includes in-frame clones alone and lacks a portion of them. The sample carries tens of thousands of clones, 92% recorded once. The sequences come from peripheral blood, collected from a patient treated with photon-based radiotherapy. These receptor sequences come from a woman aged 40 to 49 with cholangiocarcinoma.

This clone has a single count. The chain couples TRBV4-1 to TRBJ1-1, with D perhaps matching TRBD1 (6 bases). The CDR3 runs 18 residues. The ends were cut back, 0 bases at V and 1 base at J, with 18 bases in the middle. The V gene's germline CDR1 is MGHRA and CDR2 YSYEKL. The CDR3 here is CASSQEGQKLSANTEAFF. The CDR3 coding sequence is TGCGCCAGCAGCCAAGAAGGACAGAAGCTTTCCGCGAACACTGAAGCTTTCTTT.

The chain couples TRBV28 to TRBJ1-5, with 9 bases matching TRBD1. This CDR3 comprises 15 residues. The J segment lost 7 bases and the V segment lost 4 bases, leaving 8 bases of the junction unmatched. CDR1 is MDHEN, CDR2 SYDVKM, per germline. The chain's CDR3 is CASSSTQGARQPQHF. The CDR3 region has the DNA TGTGCCAGCAGTTCGACACAGGGGGCCCGGCAGCCCCAGCATTTT.

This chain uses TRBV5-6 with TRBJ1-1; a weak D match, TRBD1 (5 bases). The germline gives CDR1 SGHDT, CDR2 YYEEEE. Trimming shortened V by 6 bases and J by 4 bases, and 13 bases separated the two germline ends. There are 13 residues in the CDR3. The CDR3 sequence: CASNLGVGTEAFF. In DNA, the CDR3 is TGTGCCAGCAATTTGGGGGTGGGCACTGAAGCTTTCTTT.

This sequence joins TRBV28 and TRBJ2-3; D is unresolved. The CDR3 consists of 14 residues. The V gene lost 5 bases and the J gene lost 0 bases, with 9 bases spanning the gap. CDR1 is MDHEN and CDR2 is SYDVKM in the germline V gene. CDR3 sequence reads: CASSKSGSTDTQYF. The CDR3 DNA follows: TGTGCCAGCAGTAAATCCGGTAGCACAGATACGCAGTATTTT. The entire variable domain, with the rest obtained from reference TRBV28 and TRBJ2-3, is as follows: DVKVTQSSRYLVKRTGEKVFLECVQDMDHENMFWYRQDPGLGLRLIYFSYDVKMKEKGDIPEGYSVSREKKERFSLILESASTNQTSMYLCASSKSGSTDTQYFGPGTRLTVL.

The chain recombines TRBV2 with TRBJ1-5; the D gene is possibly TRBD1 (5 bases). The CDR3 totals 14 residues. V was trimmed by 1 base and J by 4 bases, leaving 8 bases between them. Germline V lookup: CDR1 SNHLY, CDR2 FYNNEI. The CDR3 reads CASSEGRGNQPQHF. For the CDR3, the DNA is TGTGCCAGCAGTGAAGGCCGGGGGAATCAGCCCCAGCATTTT.

The CDR3 here is CSGGRMNTGELFF. In nucleotides, the CDR3 is TGCAGCGGTGGACGGATGAACACCGGGGAGCTGTTTTTT. The chain employs TRBV29-1 and TRBJ2-2; D gene uncertain. V lost 7 bases and J 1 base, leaving 10 bases between the germline ends. CDR1 and CDR2 (germline): SQVTM, ANQGSEA. The CDR3 has 13 residues.

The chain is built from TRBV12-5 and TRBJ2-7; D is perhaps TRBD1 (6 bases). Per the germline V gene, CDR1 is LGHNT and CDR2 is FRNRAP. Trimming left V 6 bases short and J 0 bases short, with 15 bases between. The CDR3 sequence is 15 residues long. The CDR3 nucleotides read TGTGCTAGTGGGGACGGGACAACGAGCTCCTACGAGCAGTACTTC. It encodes CASGDGTTSSYEQYF.